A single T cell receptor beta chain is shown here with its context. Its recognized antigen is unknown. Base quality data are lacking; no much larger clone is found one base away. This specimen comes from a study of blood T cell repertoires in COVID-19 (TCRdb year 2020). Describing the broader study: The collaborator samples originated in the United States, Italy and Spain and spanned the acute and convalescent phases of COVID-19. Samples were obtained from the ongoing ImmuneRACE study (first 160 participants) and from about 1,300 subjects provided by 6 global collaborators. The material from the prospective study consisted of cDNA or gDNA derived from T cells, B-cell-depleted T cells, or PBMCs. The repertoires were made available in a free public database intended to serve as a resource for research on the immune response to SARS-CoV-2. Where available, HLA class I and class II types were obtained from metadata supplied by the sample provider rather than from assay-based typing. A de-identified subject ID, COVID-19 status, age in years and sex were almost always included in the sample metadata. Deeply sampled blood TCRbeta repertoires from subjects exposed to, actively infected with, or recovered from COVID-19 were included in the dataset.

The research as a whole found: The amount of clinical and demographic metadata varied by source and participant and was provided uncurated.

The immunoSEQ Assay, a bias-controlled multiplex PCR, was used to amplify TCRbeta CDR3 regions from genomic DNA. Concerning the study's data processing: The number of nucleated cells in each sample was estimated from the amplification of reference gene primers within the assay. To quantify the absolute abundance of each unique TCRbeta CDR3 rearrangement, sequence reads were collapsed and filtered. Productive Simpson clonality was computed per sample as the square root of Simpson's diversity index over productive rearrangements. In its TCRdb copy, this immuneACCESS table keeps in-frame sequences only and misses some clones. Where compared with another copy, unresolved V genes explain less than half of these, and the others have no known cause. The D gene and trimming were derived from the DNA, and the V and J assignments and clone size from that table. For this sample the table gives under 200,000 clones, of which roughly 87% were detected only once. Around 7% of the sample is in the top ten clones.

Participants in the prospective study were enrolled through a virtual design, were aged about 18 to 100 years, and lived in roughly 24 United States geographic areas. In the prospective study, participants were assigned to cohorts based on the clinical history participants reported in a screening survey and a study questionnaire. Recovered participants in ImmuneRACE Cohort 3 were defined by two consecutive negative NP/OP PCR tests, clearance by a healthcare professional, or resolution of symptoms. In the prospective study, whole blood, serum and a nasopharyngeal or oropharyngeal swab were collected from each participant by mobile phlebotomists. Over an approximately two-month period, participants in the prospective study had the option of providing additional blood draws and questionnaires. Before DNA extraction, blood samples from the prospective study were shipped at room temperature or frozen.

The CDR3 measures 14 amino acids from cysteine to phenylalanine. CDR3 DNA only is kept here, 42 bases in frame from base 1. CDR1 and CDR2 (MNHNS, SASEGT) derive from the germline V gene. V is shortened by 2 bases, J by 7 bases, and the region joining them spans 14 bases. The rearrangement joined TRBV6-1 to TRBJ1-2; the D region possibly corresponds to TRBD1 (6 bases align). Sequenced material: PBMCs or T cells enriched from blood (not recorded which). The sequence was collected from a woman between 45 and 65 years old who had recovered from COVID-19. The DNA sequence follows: TGTGCCAGCAGTGAACCCCGAACAGGGTTTGGCTACACCTTC. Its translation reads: CASSEPRTGFGYTF.